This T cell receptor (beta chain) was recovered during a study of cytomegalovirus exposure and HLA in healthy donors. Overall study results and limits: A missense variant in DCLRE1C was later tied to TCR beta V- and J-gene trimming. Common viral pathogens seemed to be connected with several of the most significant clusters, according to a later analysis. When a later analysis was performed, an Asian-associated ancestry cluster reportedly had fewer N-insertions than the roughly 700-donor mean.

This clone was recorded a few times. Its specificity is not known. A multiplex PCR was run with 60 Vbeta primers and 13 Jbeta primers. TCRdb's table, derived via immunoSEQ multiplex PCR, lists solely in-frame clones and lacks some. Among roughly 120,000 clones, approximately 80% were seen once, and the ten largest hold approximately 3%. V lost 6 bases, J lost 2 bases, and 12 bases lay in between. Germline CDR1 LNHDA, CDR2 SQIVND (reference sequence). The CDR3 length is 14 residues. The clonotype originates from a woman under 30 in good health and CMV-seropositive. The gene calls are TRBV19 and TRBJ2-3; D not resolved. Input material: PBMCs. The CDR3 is CASSLNLPTDTQYF. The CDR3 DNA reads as TGTGCCAGTAGCCTTAACTTACCCACAGATACGCAGTATTTT.